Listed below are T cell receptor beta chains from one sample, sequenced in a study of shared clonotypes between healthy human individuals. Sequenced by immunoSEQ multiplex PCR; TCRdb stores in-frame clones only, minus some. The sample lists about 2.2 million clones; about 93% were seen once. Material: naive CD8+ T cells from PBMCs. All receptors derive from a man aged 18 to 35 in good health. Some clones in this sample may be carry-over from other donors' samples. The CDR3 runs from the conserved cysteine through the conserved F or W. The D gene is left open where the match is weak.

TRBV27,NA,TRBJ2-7,CASSLFDGNYEQYF
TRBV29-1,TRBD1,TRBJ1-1,CSVVWDRGVRTEAFF
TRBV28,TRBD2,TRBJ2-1,CASSILAGVWFF
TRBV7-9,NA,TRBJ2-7,CASSLVDSTQYF
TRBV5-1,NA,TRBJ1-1,CASSLGTWGNTEAFF
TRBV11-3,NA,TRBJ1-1,CASSTRDRSNTEAFF
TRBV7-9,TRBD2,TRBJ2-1,CASSLFGGLAEEQFF
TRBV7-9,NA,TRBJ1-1,CASSSHSRPIMNTEAFF
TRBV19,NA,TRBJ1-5,CASSSLGDMAQHF
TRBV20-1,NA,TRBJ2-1,CSAPNDLEQFF
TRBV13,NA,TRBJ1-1,CASSDRAVPEAFF
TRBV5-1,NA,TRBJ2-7,CASSPRTGGIYEQYF
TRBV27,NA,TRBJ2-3,CASRSPSTDTQYF
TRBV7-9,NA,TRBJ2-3,CASSRGSMAQYF